This is a list of T cell receptor beta chains from one sample in a study of T cell responses to AZD1222 COVID-19 vaccine. Clones were read by immunoSEQ multiplex PCR, and TCRdb kept only the in-frame ones, dropping some. The data show roughly 140,000 clones, with around 91% seen just once and about a tenth held by the top ten. Source: peripheral blood, taken 28 days after the second AZD1222 dose. These receptors came from an adult who received the AZD1222 COVID-19 vaccine. The CDR3 runs from the conserved cysteine through the conserved F or W. D genes are given only for firm matches. Part of the rows lack a size; the others show once, few, many or a class for expanded clones.

clone_size	j_call	v_call	d_call	cdr3_aa	cdr3_nt
.	TRBJ1-2	TRBV30	.	CAWGYGTNYGYTF	TGTGCCTGGGGATACGGGACAAACTATGGCTACACCTTC
once	TRBJ1-2	TRBV5-6	.	CASSLEMDNYGYTF	TGTGCCAGCAGCTTGGAGATGGACAACTATGGCTACACCTTC
few	TRBJ2-1	TRBV25-1	.	CASSESVGEQFF	TGTGCCAGCAGTGAATCAGTGGGTGAGCAGTTCTTC
.	TRBJ1-4	TRBV7-9	.	CASSIRGTGRREKLFF	TGTGCCAGCAGCATTAGGGGGACTGGAAGACGTGAAAAACTGTTTTTT
.	TRBJ2-3	TRBV5-1	.	CASSLGEVTDTQYF	TGCGCCAGCAGCTTGGGGGAGGTCACAGATACGCAGTATTTT
.	TRBJ1-2	TRBV6-6	.	CASSYPGLVNYGYTF	TGTGCCAGCAGTTACCCAGGGTTGGTCAACTATGGCTACACCTTC
.	TRBJ2-7	TRBV7-2	.	CASSQQTEIYEQYF	TGTGCCAGCAGCCAACAGACGGAAATCTACGAGCAGTACTTC
.	TRBJ2-7	TRBV5-1	.	CASSLDPGHAYEQYF	TGCGCCAGCAGCTTGGACCCGGGACACGCTTACGAGCAGTACTTC
.	TRBJ1-3	TRBV10-2	.	CASSPGSFHAGNTIYF	TGCGCCAGCAGCCCCGGATCATTTCACGCTGGAAACACCATATATTTT
.	TRBJ2-3	TRBV7-2	.	CASTLGYTDTQYF	TGTGCCAGCACGTTAGGGTACACAGATACGCAGTATTTT
.	TRBJ2-1	TRBV28	TRBD2	CASRSSGTTSYNEQFF	TGTGCCAGCAGGTCTAGCGGGACCACCTCCTACAATGAGCAGTTCTTC
.	TRBJ1-1	TRBV9	.	CASSVDLENTEAFF	TGTGCCAGCAGCGTAGATCTGGAGAACACTGAAGCTTTCTTT
.	TRBJ1-2	TRBV29-1	.	CSVEDRTF	TGCAGCGTTGAAGATAGGACCTTC
.	TRBJ2-1	TRBV4-1	TRBD2	CASSQDLSGRMSEQFF	TGCGCCAGCAGCCAAGATTTGAGCGGGAGGATGAGTGAGCAGTTCTTC
.	TRBJ1-2	TRBV6-5	TRBD1	CASSIRTGHYGYTF	TGTGCCAGCAGTATACGGACAGGGCACTATGGCTACACCTTC
once	TRBJ1-1	TRBV19	TRBD1	CASRLTGVTEAFF	TGTGCCAGTAGATTGACAGGGGTCACTGAAGCTTTCTTT